Listed below are T cell receptor beta chains from one sample, sequenced in a study of esophageal squamous cell carcinoma under preoperative chemotherapy. TCRdb recomputed calls from the PCR reads with MiXCR, one row per CDR3 protein. The table lists under 13,000 distinct CDR3 sequences, around 63% of them singletons, with 29% in the top ten. The sample was collected from a patient given preoperative chemotherapy. These TCRs come from a human donor with esophageal squamous cell carcinoma. The donor label of this sample is uncertain. The CDR3 runs from the conserved cysteine through the conserved F or W. A D gene is named only where the DNA matches it firmly. Rows may omit the clone size; those that give it use once, few, many or a size class.

clone_size: -; j_call: TRBJ2-1; v_call: TRBV6-1; d_call: -; cdr3_aa: CASSENYNEQFF; cdr3_nt: TGTGCCAGCTCAGAAAACTACAATGAGCAGTTCTTC
clone_size: medium-sized; j_call: TRBJ2-5; v_call: TRBV7-6; d_call: TRBD2; cdr3_aa: CASSGLAVQETQYF; cdr3_nt: TGTGCCAGCAGCGGACTAGCGGTTCAAGAGACCCAGTACTTC
clone_size: -; j_call: TRBJ2-5; v_call: TRBV11-3; d_call: TRBD2; cdr3_aa: CASSPDGLAGGETQYF; cdr3_nt: TGTGCCAGCAGCCCCGACGGACTAGCGGGGGGAGAGACCCAGTACTTC
clone_size: -; j_call: TRBJ2-7; v_call: TRBV6-1; d_call: TRBD2; cdr3_aa: CASSEGGGSSYEQYF; cdr3_nt: TGTGCCAGCAGTGAAGGCGGGGGAAGCTCCTACGAGCAGTACTTC
clone_size: few; j_call: TRBJ2-7; v_call: TRBV6-1; d_call: TRBD2; cdr3_aa: CASRTGAGGTYEQYF; cdr3_nt: TGTGCCAGCAGGACCGGGGCGGGGGGGACCTACGAGCAGTACTTC
clone_size: medium-sized; j_call: TRBJ2-2; v_call: TRBV6-1; d_call: -; cdr3_aa: CASSEGLANTGELFF; cdr3_nt: TGTGCCAGCAGTGAAGGACTTGCGAACACCGGGGAGCTGTTTTTT
clone_size: -; j_call: TRBJ1-2; v_call: TRBV6-1; d_call: -; cdr3_aa: CASSEAVGAWPTHYGYTF; cdr3_nt: TGTGCCAGCAGTGAAGCGGTGGGGGCCTGGCCTACCCACTATGGCTACACCTTC
clone_size: -; j_call: TRBJ2-1; v_call: TRBV10-1; d_call: TRBD2; cdr3_aa: CASSESGGNEQFF; cdr3_nt: TGCGCCAGCAGTGAGTCGGGGGGGAATGAGCAGTTCTTC
clone_size: medium-sized; j_call: TRBJ2-1; v_call: TRBV7-6; d_call: -; cdr3_aa: CASSYDNEQFF; cdr3_nt: TGTGCCAGCAGCTATGACAATGAGCAGTTCTTC
clone_size: many; j_call: TRBJ2-5; v_call: TRBV6-1; d_call: -; cdr3_aa: CASRRVGQETQYF; cdr3_nt: TGTGCCAGCAGGAGGGTGGGCCAAGAGACCCAGTACTTC
clone_size: -; j_call: TRBJ2-7; v_call: TRBV6-1; d_call: -; cdr3_aa: CASSELGVSDKNMQYF; cdr3_nt: TGTGCCAGCAGTGAATTGGGGGTGAGCGACAAAAACATGCAGTACTTC
clone_size: -; j_call: TRBJ2-3; v_call: TRBV6-1; d_call: -; cdr3_aa: CASRGLGGSYQETQYF; cdr3_nt: TGTGCCAGCAGGGGGCTTGGGGGAAGCTACCAAGAGACGCAGTATTTT